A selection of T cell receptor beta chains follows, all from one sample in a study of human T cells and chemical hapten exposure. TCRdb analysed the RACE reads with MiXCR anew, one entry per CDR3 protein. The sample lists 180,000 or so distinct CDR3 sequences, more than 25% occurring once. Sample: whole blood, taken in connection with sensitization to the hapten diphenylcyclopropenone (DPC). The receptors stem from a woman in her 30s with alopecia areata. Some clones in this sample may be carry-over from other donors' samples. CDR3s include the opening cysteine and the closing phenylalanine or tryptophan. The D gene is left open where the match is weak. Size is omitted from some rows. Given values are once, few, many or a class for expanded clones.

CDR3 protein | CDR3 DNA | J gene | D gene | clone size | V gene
CASSQAAGSYYNEQFF | TGCGCCAGCAGCCAAGCCGCAGGGTCGTATTACAATGAGCAGTTCTTC | TRBJ2-1 | - | - | TRBV4-3
CASSLHRGRVGYEQYF | TGCGCCAGCAGCTTACACAGGGGAAGGGTAGGCTACGAGCAGTACTTC | TRBJ2-7 | TRBD1 | - | TRBV4-1
CSVELHNEQFF | TGCAGCGTTGAGTTGCACAATGAGCAGTTCTTC | TRBJ2-1 | - | few | TRBV29-1
CASSFGNHQADTQYF | TGTGCCAGCAGCTTTGGCAACCATCAGGCCGATACGCAGTATTTT | TRBJ2-3 | - | - | TRBV7-9
CSVEDGFLTDTQYF | TGCAGCGTTGAAGATGGGTTCCTTACAGATACGCAGTATTTT | TRBJ2-3 | - | many | TRBV29-1
CASSTGRGYGYTF | TGTGCCAGCAGTACAGGGAGGGGCTATGGCTACACCTTC | TRBJ1-2 | - | - | TRBV28
CASSPRTSVQTQYF | TGTGCCAGCAGTCCCAGGACTAGCGTGCAGACCCAGTACTTC | TRBJ2-5 | TRBD2 | - | TRBV6-6
CASSSGLGRGNTGELFF | TGTGCCAGCAGCTCAGGTCTGGGTCGGGGAAACACCGGGGAGCTGTTTTTT | TRBJ2-2 | - | few | TRBV7-2
CASSLEGRGRGEKLFF | TGCGCCAGCAGCTTGGAAGGCAGGGGGAGAGGCGAAAAACTGTTTTTT | TRBJ1-4 | TRBD1 | - | TRBV5-1
CASSLDPSKETQYF | TGCGCCAGCAGCTTGGACCCTAGCAAAGAGACCCAGTACTTC | TRBJ2-5 | - | few | TRBV5-1
CSAGAGGADTQYF | TGCAGTGCTGGAGCGGGAGGGGCAGATACGCAGTATTTT | TRBJ2-3 | TRBD2 | - | TRBV20-1
CASSEDTDYEQYF | TGTGCCAGCAGTGAGGACACCGATTACGAGCAGTACTTC | TRBJ2-7 | - | - | TRBV2
CASSRLAGYNEQFF | TGTGCCAGCAGTCGACTAGCGGGATACAATGAGCAGTTCTTC | TRBJ2-1 | TRBD2 | - | TRBV6-2/TRBV6-3
CSVARDGSNEQYF | TGCAGCGTGGCTAGGGACGGTTCCAACGAGCAGTACTTC | TRBJ2-7 | - | - | TRBV29-1
CASSSQSGTGYGYTF | TGTGCCAGCAGTTCGCAATCCGGGACAGGCTATGGCTACACCTTC | TRBJ1-2 | TRBD1 | - | TRBV27
CASSFKGSVYGYTF | TGTGCCAGCAGCTTTAAGGGCAGTGTGTATGGCTACACCTTC | TRBJ1-2 | - | - | TRBV7-2
CASSLKLAGGTGELFF | TGTGCCAGCAGCTTAAAACTAGCGGGGGGCACCGGGGAGCTGTTTTTT | TRBJ2-2 | TRBD2 | - | TRBV7-2
CASSILSGTEQYF | TGTGCCAGCAGTATCCTTTCCGGGACCGAGCAGTACTTC | TRBJ2-7 | - | few | TRBV6-2/TRBV6-3
CATGTSYEQYF | TGTGCCACAGGGACTAGCTACGAGCAGTACTTC | TRBJ2-7 | TRBD2 | - | TRBV10-3
CSATSGSSYNEQFF | TGCAGTGCCACTAGCGGGAGCTCCTACAATGAGCAGTTCTTC | TRBJ2-1 | TRBD2 | - | TRBV20-1